One and the same sample provided the 14 T cell receptor beta chains below, sequenced in a study of radiation and T cells in renal cell carcinoma. Time point indicated: blood 2 weeks post-SBRT. Regarding treatment: 15 Gy SBRT to primary tumor, nephrectomy 4 weeks later. Assay: immunoSEQ multiplex PCR; the TCRdb copy retains only in-frame clones and omits some. The table records roughly 120,000 clones, 70% to 90% of them present only once. The sample consisted of blood, taken from a patient whose treatment included radiotherapy and nephrectomy. The source is a woman aged 55 to 70 with renal cell carcinoma.

The chain combines TRBV11-2 with TRBJ2-1, with D possibly matching TRBD2 (5 bases). Germline V gene lookup returns CDR1 SGHAT and CDR2 FQNNGV. The V and J ends lost 1 base and 0 bases respectively, with 10 bases between them. The CDR3 has 16 amino acids. CDR3 protein: CASSLGTSVSYNEQFF. The CDR3 DNA sequence: TGTGCCAGCAGCTTAGGGACTTCTGTCTCCTACAATGAGCAGTTCTTC.

V gene TRBV27 combines with J gene TRBJ1-1, with a possible D match to TRBD1 (5 bases). Trimming took 0 bases from V and 4 from J, leaving 12 bases between them. The CDR3 runs 15 residues. Germline assignment: CDR1 MNHEY and CDR2 SMNVEV (reference sequence). The CDR3 is CASSLSTPGGTEAFF. The CDR3 DNA reads TGTGCCAGCAGTTTATCGACCCCCGGGGGCACTGAAGCTTTCTTT.

This sequence joins TRBV7-6 and TRBJ2-1; 7 bases match TRBD2. The ends lost 5 bases at V and 10 bases at J; junction bases unmatched: 11. Germline CDR1 and CDR2: SGHVS and FNYEAQ. The CDR3 covers 14 residues. The CDR3 coding sequence is TGTGCCAGCAGCCCGACGGATGAAGCGGGAGAGCAGTTCTTC. As protein: CASSPTDEAGEQFF.

The chain carries TRBV19 and TRBJ1-1; 8 positions match TRBD1. Germline V gives CDR1 LNHDA, CDR2 SQIVND (reference sequence). Trimming cost V 6 bases and J 1 base; bases outside gene matches: 7. The CDR3 is 15 amino acids. CDR3 in amino acids: CASRYQGAGNTEAFF. CDR3 nucleotide sequence: TGTGCCAGTAGATACCAGGGGGCGGGGAACACTGAAGCTTTCTTT.

The chain combines TRBV9 with TRBJ2-1; possibly TRBD2 for D (7 bases). The V gene's germline CDR1 is SGDLS and CDR2 YYNGEE. The CDR3 totals 15 residues. V dropped 5 bases and J dropped 4 bases, with 16 bases sitting between them. Here the CDR3 DNA reads TGTGCCAGCAGTAGAGGCGGGGGCGCTTACAATGAGCAGTTCTTC. This translates into CASSRGGGAYNEQFF.

This clone was picked up a small number of times. The chain employs TRBV10-2 and TRBJ2-5; 7 nucleotides agree with TRBD1. V lost 9 bases, J lost 1 base, and 8 bases stayed unmatched. The CDR3 sequence is 14 residues long. Per germline, CDR1 WSHSY and CDR2 SAAADI. The CDR3 spells CASLGTEAQETQYF. The CDR3 coding sequence is TGCGCCAGTCTCGGGACAGAGGCCCAAGAGACCCAGTACTTC.

The chain recombines TRBV11-2 with TRBJ1-2; 11 positions match TRBD1. Germline V gives CDR1 SGHAT, CDR2 FQNNGV. The CDR3 runs to 14 residues. V trimming: 4 bases; J trimming: 4 bases; junction bases outside the gene matches: 2. CDR3 residues: CASSSGTGGYGYTF. The CDR3 region has the DNA TGTGCCAGCAGCTCAGGGACAGGGGGCTATGGCTACACCTTC.

J is TRBJ2-4 and V is TRBV5-1; tentatively, D is TRBD1 (5 bases). Germline loops: CDR1 SGHRS, CDR2 YFSETQ. Trimming cost V 3 bases and J 8 bases, with 18 bases left between them. The CDR3 has 15 residues. CDR3 in amino acids: CASSSSRVFEDIQYF. The CDR3 DNA reads as TGCGCCAGCAGCTCCTCCAGGGTCTTCGAGGACATTCAGTACTTC.

The chain carries TRBV19 and TRBJ1-2, with a possible D match to TRBD1 (6 bases). There are 11 residues in the CDR3. Germline V gene sequence: CDR1 LNHDA, CDR2 SQIVND (reference sequence). Trimming left V 10 bases short and J 7 bases short, with 13 bases between. CDR3 region: CAIYRGGGYTF. CDR3 bases: TGTGCCATCTATCGAGGGGGTGGCTACACCTTC.

The chain links TRBV28 to TRBJ2-7, with TRBD2 identical over 12 bases. Per germline, CDR1 MDHEN and CDR2 SYDVKM. The V segment lost 5 bases and the J segment 0 bases; nucleotides outside the gene matches: 8. The CDR3 runs to 17 residues. The CDR3: CASSGLAGPTSSYEQYF. The CDR3 DNA reads TGTGCCAGCAGTGGACTAGCGGGACCTACAAGCTCCTACGAGCAGTACTTC. The entire variable domain, with the rest obtained from reference TRBV28 and TRBJ2-7, is as follows: DVKVTQSSRYLVKRTGEKVFLECVQDMDHENMFWYRQDPGLGLRLIYFSYDVKMKEKGDIPEGYSVSREKKERFSLILESASTNQTSMYLCASSGLAGPTSSYEQYFGPGTRLTVT.

The J gene is TRBJ2-7, the V gene TRBV28; D is uncertain. Germline V CDR1 and CDR2: MDHEN, SYDVKM. The CDR3 is made up of 17 amino acids. Trimming removed 3 bases at V and 4 bases at J, with 22 bases between. CDR3 coding DNA: TGTGCCAGCAGTTTGCTTGACAACCCCTCTCTCCAATACGAGCAGTACTTC. This sequence encodes CASSLLDNPSLQYEQYF.

The chain combines TRBV4-1 with TRBJ2-1; no clear D. This CDR3 is built from 16 residues. V was shortened by 1 base and J by 0 bases, with 10 bases between the two germline ends. Germline V CDR1 and CDR2: MGHRA, YSYEKL. This chain's CDR3 is CASSQVPANSYNEQFF. CDR3 bases: TGCGCCAGCAGCCAAGTACCGGCCAACTCCTACAATGAGCAGTTCTTC.

The V call is TRBV5-8, the J call TRBJ2-5; 10 bases line up with TRBD2. This CDR3 spans 16 amino acids. Germline-derived CDR1 and CDR2 are SGHTS and YDEGEE. V was pared by 2 bases and J by 4 bases, with 8 bases of the junction left unmatched. The CDR3 DNA sequence: TGTGCCAGCAGCTTACAGCGGGAGGGCCTGATAGAGACCCAGTACTTC. This sequence encodes CASSLQREGLIETQYF.

The chain employs TRBV19 and TRBJ2-3, with D perhaps TRBD1 or TRBD2 (5 bases each). The CDR3 is 14 amino acids. V was shortened by 3 bases and J by 0 bases, with 7 bases between the two germline ends. CDR1 and CDR2 (germline): LNHDA, SQIVND (reference sequence). The CDR3 DNA sequence: TGTGCCAGTAGTATCGGGGCTAGCACAGATACGCAGTATTTT. Translating gives CASSIGASTDTQYF.